The clone carrying this TCR beta chain was counted a single time. Its antigen is undetermined. Assay used: immunoSEQ multiplex PCR; TCRdb lists only in-frame clones, some missing. The sample shows around 120,000 clones, just under 95% of them seen only once. The entry originates in a study of human thymus T cells. Losses at the gene ends were 3 bases for V and 11 bases for J; bases not matched to a gene: 4. This CDR3 is built from 12 residues. Germline V gives CDR1 LGHNA, CDR2 YSLEER. General study results and limits: What appeared biased in thymic and blood repertoires was the usage of V and J genes. Unrelated individuals had highly overlapping thymic repertoires, as reported in related research.

Resections from corrective heart surgery provided thymus tissue. The source is a boy younger than two with a congenital heart defect but otherwise immunologically healthy. The V gene is TRBV4-3, the J gene TRBJ1-1; 9 nucleotides match TRBD1. The sample was thymus tissue. CDR3 in DNA: TGCGCCAGCAGCCACGGGACAGGGCGCGCTTTCTTT. This codes for CASSHGTGRAFF.